This T cell receptor (beta chain) was retrieved from a study of CD8+CD57+ T cells in acquired aplastic anemia. Study-wide background: Sorted CD4+ and CD8+ cells yielded DNA averaging approximately 3 ug.

The CDR3 runs 16 residues. CDR1 is DFQATT, CDR2 SNEGSKA, per germline (reference sequence). Trimming took 0 bases from V and 0 from J, leaving 12 bases between them. CD8+CD57+ cell expansion had been shown by flow cytometry in patients chosen for sequencing. The template used for profiling TCR beta VDJ and CDR3 was genomic DNA. MiXCR, applied by TCRdb to the reads, yields one record per CDR3 protein. Of approximately 190,000 distinct CDR3 sequences listed, roughly half are singletons. The sequence was obtained from a human donor with aplastic anemia. The V gene is TRBV20-1, the J gene TRBJ2-1; no definite D call. The specimen was sorted CD4+, CD8+, or CD8+CD57+ T cells (not recorded which) from PBMCs. The DNA for the CDR3 is TGCAGTGCTAGAGATCGGGCACCTAGCTCCTACAATGAGCAGTTCTTC. Encoded protein: CSARDRAPSSYNEQFF.